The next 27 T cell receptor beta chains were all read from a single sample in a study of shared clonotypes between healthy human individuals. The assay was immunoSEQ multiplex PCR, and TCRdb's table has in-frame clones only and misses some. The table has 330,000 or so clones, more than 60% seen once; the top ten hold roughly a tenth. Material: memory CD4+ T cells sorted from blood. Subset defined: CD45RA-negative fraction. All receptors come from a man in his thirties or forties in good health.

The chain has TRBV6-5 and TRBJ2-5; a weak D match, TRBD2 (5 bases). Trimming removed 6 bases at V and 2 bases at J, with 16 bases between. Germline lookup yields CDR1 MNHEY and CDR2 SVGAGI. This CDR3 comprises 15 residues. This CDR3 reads CASSDINGLQETQYF. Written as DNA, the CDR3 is TGTGCCAGCAGCGACATCAATGGACTGCAAGAGACCCAGTACTTC.

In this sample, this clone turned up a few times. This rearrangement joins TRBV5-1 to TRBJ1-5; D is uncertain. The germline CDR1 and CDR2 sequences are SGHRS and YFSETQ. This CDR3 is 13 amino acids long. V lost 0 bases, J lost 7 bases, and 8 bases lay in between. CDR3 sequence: CASSLGTEQPQHF. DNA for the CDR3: TGCGCCAGCAGCTTGGGTACAGAACAGCCCCAGCATTTT.

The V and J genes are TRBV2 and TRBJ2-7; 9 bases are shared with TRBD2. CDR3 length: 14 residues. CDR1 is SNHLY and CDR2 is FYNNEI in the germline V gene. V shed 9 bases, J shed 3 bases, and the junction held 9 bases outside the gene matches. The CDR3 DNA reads TGTGCCAGTGAGATAGCGGGAGACTACTACGAGCAGTACTTC. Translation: CASEIAGDYYEQYF.

CDR3: CASSPDWGLDTQYF. CDR3 DNA: TGTGCCAGCAGCCCCGACTGGGGTTTGGATACGCAGTATTTT. The chain is built from TRBV9 and TRBJ2-3; D remains unclear. CDR3 size: 14 residues. Looked up from germline, CDR1 is SGDLS and CDR2 is YYNGEE. Trimming left V 4 bases short and J 6 bases short, with 15 bases between.

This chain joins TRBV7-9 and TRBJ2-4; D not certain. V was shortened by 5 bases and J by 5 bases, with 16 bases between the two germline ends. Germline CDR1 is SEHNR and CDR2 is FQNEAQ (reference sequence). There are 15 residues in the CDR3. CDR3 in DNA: TGTGCCAGCAGCCCCAAACCCCGGATGGAAAACATTCAGTACTTC. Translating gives CASSPKPRMENIQYF.

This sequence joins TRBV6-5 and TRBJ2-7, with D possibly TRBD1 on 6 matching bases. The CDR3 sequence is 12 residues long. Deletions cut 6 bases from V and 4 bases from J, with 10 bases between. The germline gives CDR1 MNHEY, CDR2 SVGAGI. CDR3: CASRQGPYEQYF. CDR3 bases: TGTGCCAGCAGACAGGGCCCATACGAGCAGTACTTC.

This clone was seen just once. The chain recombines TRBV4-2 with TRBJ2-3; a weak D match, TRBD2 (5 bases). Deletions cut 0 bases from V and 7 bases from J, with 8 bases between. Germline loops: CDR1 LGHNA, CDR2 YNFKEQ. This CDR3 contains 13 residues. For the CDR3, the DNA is TGTGCCAGCAGCCAAGAAGGAGGAAATACGCAGTATTTT. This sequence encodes CASSQEGGNTQYF.

Here the CDR3 DNA reads TGTGCCAGCATCCCCCAGAATAAACAGGGGAACACTGAAGCTTTCTTT. Protein product: CASIPQNKQGNTEAFF. The chain couples TRBV6-4 to TRBJ1-1, with D possibly matching TRBD1 (6 bases). This CDR3 region has 16 residues. Between the trimmed V and J ends, which lost 7 bases and 1 base, there was a span of 19 bases. Germline CDR1 is MRHNA and CDR2 is SNTAGT.

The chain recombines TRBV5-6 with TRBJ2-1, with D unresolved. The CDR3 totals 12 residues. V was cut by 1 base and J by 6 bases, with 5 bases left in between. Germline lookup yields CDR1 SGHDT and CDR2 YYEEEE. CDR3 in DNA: TGTGCCAGCAGCTTGCTTACCAATGAGCAGTTCTTC. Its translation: CASSLLTNEQFF.

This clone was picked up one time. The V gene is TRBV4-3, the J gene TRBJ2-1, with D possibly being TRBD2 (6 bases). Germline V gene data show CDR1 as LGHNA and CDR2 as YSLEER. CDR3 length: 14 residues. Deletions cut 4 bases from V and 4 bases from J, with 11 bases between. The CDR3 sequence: CASSLSRGYNEQFF. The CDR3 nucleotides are TGCGCCAGCAGCCTCAGCCGGGGGTACAATGAGCAGTTCTTC.

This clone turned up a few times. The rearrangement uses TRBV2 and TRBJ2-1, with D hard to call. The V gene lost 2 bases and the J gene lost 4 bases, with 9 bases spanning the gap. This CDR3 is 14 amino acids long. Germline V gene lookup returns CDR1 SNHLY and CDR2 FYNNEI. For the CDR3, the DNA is TGTGCCAGCAGTGAAATTTCCGAATACAATGAGCAGTTCTTC. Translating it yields CASSEISEYNEQFF. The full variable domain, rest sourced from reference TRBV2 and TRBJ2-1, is EPEVTQTPSHQVTQMGQEVILRCVPISNHLYFYWYRQILGQKVEFLVSFYNNEISEKSEIFDDQFSVERPDGSNFTLKIRSTKLEDSAMYFCASSEISEYNEQFFGPGTRLTVL.

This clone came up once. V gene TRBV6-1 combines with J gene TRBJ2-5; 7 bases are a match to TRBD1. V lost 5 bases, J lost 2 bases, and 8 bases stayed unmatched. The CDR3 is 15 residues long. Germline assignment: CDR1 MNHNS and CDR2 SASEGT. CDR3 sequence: CASSSTGTEQETQYF. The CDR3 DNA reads TGTGCCAGCAGTTCGACCGGGACAGAGCAAGAGACCCAGTACTTC.

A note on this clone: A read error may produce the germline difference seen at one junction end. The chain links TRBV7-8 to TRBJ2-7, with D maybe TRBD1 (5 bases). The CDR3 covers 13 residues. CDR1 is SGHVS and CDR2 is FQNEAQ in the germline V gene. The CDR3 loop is CASSIGVGSHGRF. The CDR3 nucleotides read TGTGCCAGCAGCATAGGGGTCGGCAGCCACGGCCGATTC.

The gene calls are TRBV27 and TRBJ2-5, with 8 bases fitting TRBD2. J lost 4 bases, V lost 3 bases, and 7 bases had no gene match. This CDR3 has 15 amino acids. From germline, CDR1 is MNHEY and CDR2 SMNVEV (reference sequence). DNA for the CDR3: TGTGCCAGCAGTTTCTCGGGACTAGTCAGAGAGACCCAGTACTTC. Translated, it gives CASSFSGLVRETQYF.

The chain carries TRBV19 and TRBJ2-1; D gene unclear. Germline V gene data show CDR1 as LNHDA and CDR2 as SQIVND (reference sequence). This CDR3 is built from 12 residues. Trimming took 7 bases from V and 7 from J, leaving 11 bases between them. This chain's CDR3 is CASTGYRNEQFF. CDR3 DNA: TGTGCCAGTACTGGTTATCGGAATGAGCAGTTCTTC. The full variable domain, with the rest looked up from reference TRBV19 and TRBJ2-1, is DGGITQSPKYLFRKEGQNVTLSCEQNLNHDAMYWYRQDPGQGLRLIYYSQIVNDFQKGDIAEGYSVSREKKESFPLTVTSAQKNPTAFYLCASTGYRNEQFFGPGTRLTVL.

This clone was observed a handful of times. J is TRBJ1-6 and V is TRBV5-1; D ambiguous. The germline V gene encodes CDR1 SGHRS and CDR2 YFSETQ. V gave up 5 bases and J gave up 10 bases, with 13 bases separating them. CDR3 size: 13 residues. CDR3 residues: CASREDVVSPLHF. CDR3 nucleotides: TGCGCCAGCAGGGAGGACGTAGTCTCACCCCTCCACTTT.

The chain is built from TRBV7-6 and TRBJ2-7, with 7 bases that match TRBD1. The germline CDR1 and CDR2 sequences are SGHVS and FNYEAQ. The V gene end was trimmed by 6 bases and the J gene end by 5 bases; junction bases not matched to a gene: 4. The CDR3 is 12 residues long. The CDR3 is CASSRQGNEQYF. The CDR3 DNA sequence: TGTGCCAGCAGTAGACAGGGTAACGAGCAGTACTTC.

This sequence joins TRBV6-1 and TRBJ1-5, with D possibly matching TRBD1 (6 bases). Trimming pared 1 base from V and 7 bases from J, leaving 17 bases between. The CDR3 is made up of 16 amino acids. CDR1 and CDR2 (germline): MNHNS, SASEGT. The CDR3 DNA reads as TGTGCCAGCAGTGAAGAGGTTACCAGGGGCTGGCAGCCCCAGCATTTT. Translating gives CASSEEVTRGWQPQHF.

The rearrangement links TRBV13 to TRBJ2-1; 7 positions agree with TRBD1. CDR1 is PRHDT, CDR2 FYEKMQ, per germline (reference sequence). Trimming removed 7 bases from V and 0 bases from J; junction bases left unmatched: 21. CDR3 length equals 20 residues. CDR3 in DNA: TGTGCCAGCATTCCGACAAAGGGACAGCTAAAAAAGAGCTCCTACAATGAGCAGTTCTTC. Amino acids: CASIPTKGQLKKSSYNEQFF.

The CDR3 protein is CAWSPIATNYGYTF. Written as DNA, the CDR3 is TGTGCCTGGAGCCCAATTGCTACTAACTATGGCTACACCTTC. The J gene is TRBJ1-2, the V gene TRBV30, with no clear D. The ends were cut back, 3 bases at V and 0 bases at J, with 11 bases in the middle. Germline V lookup: CDR1 GTSNPN, CDR2 SVGIG (reference sequence). The CDR3 has 14 amino acids. The full variable domain, its missing parts supplied by reference TRBV30 and TRBJ1-2, is SQTIHQWPATLVQPVGSPLSLECTVEGTSNPNLYWYRQAAGRGLQLLFYSVGIGQISSEVPQNLSASRPQDRQFILSSKKLLLSDSGFYLCAWSPIATNYGYTFGSGTRLTVV.

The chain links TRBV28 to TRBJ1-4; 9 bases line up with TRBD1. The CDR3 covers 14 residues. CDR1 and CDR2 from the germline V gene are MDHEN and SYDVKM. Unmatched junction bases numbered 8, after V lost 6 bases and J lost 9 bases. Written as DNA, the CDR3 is TGTGCCAGCAGGCCAGGGACAGGGATTAAAAAACTGTTTTTT. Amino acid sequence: CASRPGTGIKKLFF.

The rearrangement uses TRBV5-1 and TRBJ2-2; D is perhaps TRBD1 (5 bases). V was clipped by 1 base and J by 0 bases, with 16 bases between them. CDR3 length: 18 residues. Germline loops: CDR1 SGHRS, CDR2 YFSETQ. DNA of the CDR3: TGCGCCAGCAGCTTGCTCTCTAGGGGAACATCGAACACCGGGGAGCTGTTTTTT. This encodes CASSLLSRGTSNTGELFF.

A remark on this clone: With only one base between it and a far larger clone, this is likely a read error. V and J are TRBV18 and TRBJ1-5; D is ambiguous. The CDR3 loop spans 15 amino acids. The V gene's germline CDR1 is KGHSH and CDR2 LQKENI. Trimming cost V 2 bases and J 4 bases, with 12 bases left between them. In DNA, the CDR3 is TGTGCCAGCTCACCAAGTCAGATATCGAATCAGCCCCAGCATTTT. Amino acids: CASSPSQISNQPQHF. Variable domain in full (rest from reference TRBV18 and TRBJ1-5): NAGVMQNPRHLVRRRGQEARLRCSPMKGHSHVYWYRQLPEEGLKFMVYLQKENIIDESGMPKERFSAEFPKEGPSILRIQQVVRGDSAAYFCASSPSQISNQPQHFGDGTRLSIL.

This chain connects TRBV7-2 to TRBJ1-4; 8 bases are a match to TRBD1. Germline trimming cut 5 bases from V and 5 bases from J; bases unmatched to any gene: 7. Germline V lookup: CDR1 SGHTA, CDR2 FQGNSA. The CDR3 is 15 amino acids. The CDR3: CASSPTDRVNEKLFF. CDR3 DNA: TGTGCCAGCAGCCCGACGGACAGGGTCAATGAAAAACTGTTTTTT.

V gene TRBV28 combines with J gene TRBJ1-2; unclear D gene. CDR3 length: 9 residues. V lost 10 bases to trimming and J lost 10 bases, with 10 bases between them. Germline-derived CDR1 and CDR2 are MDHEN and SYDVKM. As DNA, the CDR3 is TGTGCCACAGGAGTTCACTACACCTTC. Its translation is CATGVHYTF.

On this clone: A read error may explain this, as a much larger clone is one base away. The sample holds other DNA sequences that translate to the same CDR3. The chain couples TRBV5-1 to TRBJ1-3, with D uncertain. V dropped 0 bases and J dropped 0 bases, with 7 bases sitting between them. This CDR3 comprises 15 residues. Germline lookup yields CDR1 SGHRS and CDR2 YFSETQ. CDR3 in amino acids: CASSLEPSSGNTIYF. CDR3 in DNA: TGCGCCAGCAGCTTGGAGCCGAGCTCTGGAAACACCATATATTTT. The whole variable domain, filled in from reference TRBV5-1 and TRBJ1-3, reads KAGVTQTPRYLIKTRGQQVTLSCSPISGHRSVSWYQQTPGQGLQFLFEYFSETQRNKGNFPGRFSGRQFSNSRSEMNVSTLELGDSALYLCASSLEPSSGNTIYFGEGSWLTVV.

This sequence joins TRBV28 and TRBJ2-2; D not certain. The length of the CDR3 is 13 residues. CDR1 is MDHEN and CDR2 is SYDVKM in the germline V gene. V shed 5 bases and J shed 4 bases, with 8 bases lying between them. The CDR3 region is CASSQDGTGELFF. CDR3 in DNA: TGTGCCAGCAGTCAAGATGGCACCGGGGAGCTGTTTTTT.